These 12 T cell receptor beta chains were all obtained from the same sample, sequenced in a study of STAT3 mutations in large granular lymphocyte leukemia. Findings of the study overall: At least one immunodominant TCR beta clonotype appeared in every T-cell large granular lymphocyte leukemia patient.

Produced via immunoSEQ multiplex PCR; TCRdb's table is partial and in-frame only. Of over 30,000 clones in the sample, 70% to 90% were seen once. Their cognate antigens are unknown. The sequenced sample consisted of PBMCs. These receptors came from a human donor with T large granular lymphocyte leukemia. Some clones in this sample may be carry-over from other donors' samples.

J is TRBJ2-5 and V is TRBV5-1, with a tentative D call TRBD1 (6 bases). Germline lookup yields CDR1 SGHRS and CDR2 YFSETQ. This CDR3 is built from 14 residues. V was cut by 5 bases and J by 5 bases, with 16 bases left in between. CDR3 bases: TGCGCCAGCAGTAGACAGGTCCGCGGGGAGACCCAGTACTTC. Its protein is CASSRQVRGETQYF.

The V and J genes are TRBV6-5 and TRBJ1-5; no firm D call. CDR3 length: 15 amino acids. Trimming removed 2 bases from V and 0 bases from J, with 8 bases in between. Germline-derived CDR1 and CDR2 are MNHEY and SVGAGI. The DNA of the CDR3 is TGTGCCAGCAGTTACAATATGTTTAGCAATCAGCCCCAGCATTTT. Protein product: CASSYNMFSNQPQHF.

This clone was detected a few times. The chain recombines TRBV5-1 with TRBJ1-1; D gene uncertain. This CDR3 spans 14 amino acids. Trimming removed 0 bases from V and 3 bases from J, with 9 bases in between. Germline V gene sequence: CDR1 SGHRS, CDR2 YFSETQ. The CDR3 is CASSLGNGDTEAFF. The CDR3 nucleotides read TGCGCCAGCAGCTTGGGAAACGGGGACACTGAAGCTTTCTTT.

The V gene is TRBV19, the J gene TRBJ1-2; TRBD1 agrees at 8 bases. V shed 9 bases, J shed 5 bases, and the junction held 14 bases outside the gene matches. Per the germline V gene, CDR1 is LNHDA and CDR2 is SQIVND (reference sequence). This CDR3 has 15 residues. CDR3: CASNEGGTGGYGYTF. CDR3 nucleotides: TGTGCCAGCAATGAAGGGGGGACAGGAGGATATGGCTACACCTTC.

The CDR3 sequence is CASSLGGNEQFF. The CDR3 nucleotides are TGTGCCAGCAGTTTAGGGGGCAATGAGCAGTTCTTC. The gene calls are TRBV27 and TRBJ2-1; perhaps D is TRBD1 or TRBD2 (5 bases each). The CDR3 is 12 residues long. V lost 2 bases, J lost 6 bases, and 5 bases lay in between. Germline-derived CDR1 and CDR2 are MNHEY and SMNVEV (reference sequence).

This chain connects TRBV4-1 to TRBJ1-4, with D hard to call. V lost 0 bases and J 10 bases, leaving 12 bases between the germline ends. Germline lookup yields CDR1 MGHRA and CDR2 YSYEKL. The CDR3 length is 14 residues. The DNA of the CDR3 is TGCGCCAGCAGCCAAGAGGCGATGGGAGGAAAACTGTTTTTT. This codes for CASSQEAMGGKLFF.

This clone is a singleton in its sample. V and J are TRBV7-9 and TRBJ1-6; D is undetermined. The CDR3 covers 15 residues. From germline, CDR1 is SEHNR and CDR2 FQNEAQ (reference sequence). The V end lost 5 bases, the J end lost 5 bases, and 13 bases lay between the germline ends. The CDR3, as DNA: TGTGCCAGCAGCCCGGCCGTAAAAGATAATTCACCCCTCCACTTT. As protein: CASSPAVKDNSPLHF.

V usage is TRBV27 and J usage is TRBJ2-5, with TRBD2 identical over 11 bases. J was trimmed by 5 bases and V by 7 bases; bases with no gene match: 9. CDR3 size: 15 residues. CDR1 and CDR2 (germline): MNHEY, SMNVEV (reference sequence). Here the CDR3 DNA reads TGTGCCAGCAAACGCCGACTAGCGGGGTTCGAGACCCAGTACTTC. This encodes CASKRRLAGFETQYF.

The V and J genes are TRBV11-2 and TRBJ2-3; unclear D gene. The CDR3 has 13 amino acids. V lost 5 bases and J 6 bases, leaving 12 bases between the germline ends. The germline V gene encodes CDR1 SGHAT and CDR2 FQNNGV. CDR3 sequence: CASSQRPTDTQYF. As DNA, the CDR3 is TGTGCCAGCAGCCAAAGACCGACCGATACGCAGTATTTT.

The chain carries TRBV5-1 and TRBJ2-1; 8 bases match TRBD2. V lost 0 bases, J lost 9 bases, and 8 bases stayed unmatched. The CDR3 contains 15 residues. Looked up from germline, CDR1 is SGHRS and CDR2 is YFSETQ. In DNA form, the CDR3 reads TGCGCCAGCAGCTTGGAAGTATCGGGGGGGGGTGAGCAGTTCTTC. Translated: CASSLEVSGGGEQFF.

This clone was seen only once. The chain recombines TRBV14 with TRBJ2-3, with 9 nucleotides matching TRBD1. The V gene's germline CDR1 is SGHDN and CDR2 FVKESK. Trimming cost V 0 bases and J 3 bases; bases outside gene matches: 10. The CDR3 sequence is 18 residues long. DNA for the CDR3: TGTGCCAGCAGCCAAGATACCGGGACAGGGTTGAGAACAGATACGCAGTATTTT. It translates to CASSQDTGTGLRTDTQYF.

The chain carries TRBV7-8 and TRBJ1-1, with a weak D call TRBD1 (6 bases). The germline V gene has CDR1 SGHVS and CDR2 FQNEAQ. The CDR3 extends over 13 amino acids. V lost 5 bases and J lost 1, with 8 bases in between. The CDR3 DNA reads as TGTGCCAGCAGCCCCAGGGGGAACACTGAAGCTTTCTTT. It yields the protein CASSPRGNTEAFF.